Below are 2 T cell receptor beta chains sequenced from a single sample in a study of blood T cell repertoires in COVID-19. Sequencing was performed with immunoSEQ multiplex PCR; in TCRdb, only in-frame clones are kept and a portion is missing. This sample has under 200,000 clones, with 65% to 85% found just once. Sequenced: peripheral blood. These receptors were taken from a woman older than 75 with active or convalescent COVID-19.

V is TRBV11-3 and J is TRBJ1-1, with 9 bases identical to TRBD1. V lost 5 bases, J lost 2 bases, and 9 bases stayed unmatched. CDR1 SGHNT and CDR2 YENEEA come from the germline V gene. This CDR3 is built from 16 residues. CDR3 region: CASSPGQGKVNTEAFF. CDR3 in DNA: TGTGCCAGCAGCCCGGGACAGGGTAAGGTAAACACTGAAGCTTTCTTT. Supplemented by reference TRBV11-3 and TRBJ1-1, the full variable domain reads EAGVVQSPRYKIIEKKQPVAFWCNPISGHNTLYWYLQNLGQGPELLIRYENEEAVDDSQLPKDRFSAERLKGVDSTLKIQPAELGDSAVYLCASSPGQGKVNTEAFFGQGTRLTVV.

The CDR3 is CASSLIRSQPQHF. The CDR3 DNA reads TGTGCCAGCAGTCTAATAAGGAGTCAGCCCCAGCATTTT. This chain uses TRBV27 with TRBJ1-5; D is undetermined. V lost 5 bases and J lost 6, with 11 bases in between. The CDR3 covers 13 residues. CDR1 is MNHEY, CDR2 SMNVEV, per germline (reference sequence).